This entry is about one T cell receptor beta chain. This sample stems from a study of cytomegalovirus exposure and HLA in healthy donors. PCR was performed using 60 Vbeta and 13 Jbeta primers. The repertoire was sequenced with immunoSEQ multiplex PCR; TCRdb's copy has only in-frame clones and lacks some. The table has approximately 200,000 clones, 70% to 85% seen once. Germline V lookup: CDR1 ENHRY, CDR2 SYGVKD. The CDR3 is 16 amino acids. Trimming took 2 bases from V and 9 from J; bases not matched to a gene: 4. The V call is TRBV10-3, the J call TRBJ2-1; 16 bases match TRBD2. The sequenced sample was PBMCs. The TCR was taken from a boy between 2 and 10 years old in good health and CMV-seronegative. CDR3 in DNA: TGTGCCATCAGTGAGGGGACTAGCGGGGGGGTGGGTGAGCAGTTCTTC. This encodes CAISEGTSGGVGEQFF.